This note documents a single T cell receptor (beta chain) sequence. Its matching antigen is unknown. V was pared by 5 bases and J by 7 bases, with 3 bases of the junction left unmatched. Germline CDR1 is MNHEY and CDR2 is SVGAGI. The CDR3 length is 14 residues. These data belong to a study of early T cells in non-severe SARS-CoV-2 infection. Study information: Sequenced material consisted of bulk RNA (from unsorted whole blood), and chains were unpaired. Study-level points and caveats: In VDJdb matching, anti-spike CD8 responses were favored while private and CD4 specificities went missing.

Unique molecular identifiers were affixed to single, distinct cDNA molecules. MiXCR was run by TCRdb on the 5' RACE reads, yielding one entry per CDR3 protein. The sample shows around 70,000 distinct CDR3 sequences, 12% of them seen only once. This receptor was obtained from an adult who was a healthcare worker with PCR-confirmed SARS-CoV-2 infection or an uninfected control (not recorded which). Specimen: whole blood. This chain uses TRBV6-5 with TRBJ1-6; 9 bases agree with TRBD1. Here the CDR3 DNA reads TGTGCCAGCAGTGAAGGGACAGGGAATTCACCCCTCCACTTT. Amino acids: CASSEGTGNSPLHF.